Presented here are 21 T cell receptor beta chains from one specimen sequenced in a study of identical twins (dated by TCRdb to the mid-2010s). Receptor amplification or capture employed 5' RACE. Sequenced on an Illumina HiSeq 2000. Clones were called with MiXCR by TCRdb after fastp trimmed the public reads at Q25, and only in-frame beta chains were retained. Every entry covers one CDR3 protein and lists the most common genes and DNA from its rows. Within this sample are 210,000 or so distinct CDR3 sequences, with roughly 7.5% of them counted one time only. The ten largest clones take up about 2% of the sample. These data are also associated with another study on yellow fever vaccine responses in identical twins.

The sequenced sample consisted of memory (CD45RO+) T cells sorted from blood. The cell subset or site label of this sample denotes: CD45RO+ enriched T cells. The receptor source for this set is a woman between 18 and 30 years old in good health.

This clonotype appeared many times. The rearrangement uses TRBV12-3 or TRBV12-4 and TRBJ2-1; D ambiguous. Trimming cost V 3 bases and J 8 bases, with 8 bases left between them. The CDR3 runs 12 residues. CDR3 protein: CASSLGFHEQFF. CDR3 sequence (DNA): TGTGCCAGCAGTTTGGGTTTCCATGAGCAGTTCTTC.

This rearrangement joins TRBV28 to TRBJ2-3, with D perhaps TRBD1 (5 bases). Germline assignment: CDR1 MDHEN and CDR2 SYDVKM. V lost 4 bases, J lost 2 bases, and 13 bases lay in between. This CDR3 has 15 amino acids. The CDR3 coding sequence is TGTGCCAGCAGTTCAGAGATAGGACACACAGATACGCAGTATTTT. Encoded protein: CASSSEIGHTDTQYF.

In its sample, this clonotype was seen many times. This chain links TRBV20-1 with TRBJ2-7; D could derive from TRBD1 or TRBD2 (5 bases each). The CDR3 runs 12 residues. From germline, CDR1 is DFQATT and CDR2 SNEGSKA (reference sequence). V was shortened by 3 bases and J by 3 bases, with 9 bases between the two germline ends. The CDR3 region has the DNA TGCAGTGCTAGTCCGGGACGCTACGAGCAGTACTTC. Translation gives CSASPGRYEQYF.

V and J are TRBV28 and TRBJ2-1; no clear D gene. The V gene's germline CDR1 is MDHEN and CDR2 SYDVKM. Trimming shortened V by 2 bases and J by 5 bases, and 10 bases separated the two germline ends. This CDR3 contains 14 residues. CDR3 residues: CASSLRLSNNEQFF. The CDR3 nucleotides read TGTGCCAGCAGTTTAAGGCTGTCTAACAATGAGCAGTTCTTC. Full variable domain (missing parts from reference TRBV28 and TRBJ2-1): DVKVTQSSRYLVKRTGEKVFLECVQDMDHENMFWYRQDPGLGLRLIYFSYDVKMKEKGDIPEGYSVSREKKERFSLILESASTNQTSMYLCASSLRLSNNEQFFGPGTRLTVL.

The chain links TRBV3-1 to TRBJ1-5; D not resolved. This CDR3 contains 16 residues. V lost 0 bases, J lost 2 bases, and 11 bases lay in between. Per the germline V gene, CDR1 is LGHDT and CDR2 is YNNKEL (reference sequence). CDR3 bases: TGTGCCAGCAGCCAAGAACCCCCCGCAGGCAATCAGCCCCAGCATTTT. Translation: CASSQEPPAGNQPQHF.

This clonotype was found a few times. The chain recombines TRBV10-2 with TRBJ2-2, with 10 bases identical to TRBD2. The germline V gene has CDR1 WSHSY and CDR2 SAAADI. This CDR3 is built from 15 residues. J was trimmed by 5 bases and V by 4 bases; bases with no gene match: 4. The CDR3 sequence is CASSVVLAGTGELFF. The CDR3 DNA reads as TGCGCCAGCAGTGTGGTACTAGCGGGGACCGGGGAGCTGTTTTTT.

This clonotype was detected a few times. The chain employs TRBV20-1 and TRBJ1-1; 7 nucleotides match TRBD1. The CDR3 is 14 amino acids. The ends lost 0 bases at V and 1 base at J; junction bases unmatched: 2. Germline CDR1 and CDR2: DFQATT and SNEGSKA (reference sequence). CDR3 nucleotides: TGCAGTGCTAGAGAGACAGGGAGGAACACTGAAGCTTTCTTT. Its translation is CSARETGRNTEAFF.

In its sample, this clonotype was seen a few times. The chain's CDR3 is CASSYWAGGTEAFF. Here the CDR3 DNA reads TGTGCCAGCAGTTACTGGGCAGGGGGGACTGAAGCTTTCTTT. The chain joins TRBV6-5 to TRBJ1-1, with 7 bases aligning to TRBD1. J was trimmed by 5 bases and V by 1 base; bases with no gene match: 4. Germline assignment: CDR1 MNHEY and CDR2 SVGAGI. This CDR3 contains 14 residues.

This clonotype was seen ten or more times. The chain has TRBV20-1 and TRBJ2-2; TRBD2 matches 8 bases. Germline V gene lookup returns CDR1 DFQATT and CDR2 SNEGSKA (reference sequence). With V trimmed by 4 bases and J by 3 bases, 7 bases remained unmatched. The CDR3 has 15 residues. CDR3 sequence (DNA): TGCAGTGCTACCCGGGGGGGGTCGGACACCGGGGAGCTGTTTTTT. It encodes CSATRGGSDTGELFF.

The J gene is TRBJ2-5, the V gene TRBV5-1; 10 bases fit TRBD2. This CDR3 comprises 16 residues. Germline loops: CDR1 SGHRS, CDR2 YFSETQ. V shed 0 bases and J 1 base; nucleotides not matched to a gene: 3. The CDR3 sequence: CASSLGSGGAQETQYF. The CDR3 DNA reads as TGCGCCAGCAGCTTGGGGAGCGGGGGGGCCCAAGAGACCCAGTACTTC. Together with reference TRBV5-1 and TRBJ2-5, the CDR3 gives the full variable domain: KAGVTQTPRYLIKTRGQQVTLSCSPISGHRSVSWYQQTPGQGLQFLFEYFSETQRNKGNFPGRFSGRQFSNSRSEMNVSTLELGDSALYLCASSLGSGGAQETQYFGPGTRLLVL.

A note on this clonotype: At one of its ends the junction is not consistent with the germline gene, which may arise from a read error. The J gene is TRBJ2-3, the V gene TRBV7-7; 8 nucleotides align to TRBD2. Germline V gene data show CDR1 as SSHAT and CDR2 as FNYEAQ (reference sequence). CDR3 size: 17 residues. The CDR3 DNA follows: TGTGCTAGCAACCCTTCCGGGACTAGTCGTTTTGGAGATACGCAGTATTTT. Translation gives CASNPSGTSRFGDTQYF.

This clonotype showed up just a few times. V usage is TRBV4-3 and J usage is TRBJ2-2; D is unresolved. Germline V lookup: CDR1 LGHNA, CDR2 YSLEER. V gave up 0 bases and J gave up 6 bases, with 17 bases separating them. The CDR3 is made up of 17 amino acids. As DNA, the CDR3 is TGCGCCAGCAGCCAAGAATCGCGAGGATTCGTCGCCGGGGAGCTGTTTTTT. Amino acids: CASSQESRGFVAGELFF.

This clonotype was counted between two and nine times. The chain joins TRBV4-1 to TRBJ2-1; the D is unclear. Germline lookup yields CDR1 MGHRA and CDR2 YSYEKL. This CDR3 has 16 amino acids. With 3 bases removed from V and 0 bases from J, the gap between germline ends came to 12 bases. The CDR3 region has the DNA TGCGCCAGCAGCCATGGCGCAGTGGGCTCCTACAATGAGCAGTTCTTC. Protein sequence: CASSHGAVGSYNEQFF.

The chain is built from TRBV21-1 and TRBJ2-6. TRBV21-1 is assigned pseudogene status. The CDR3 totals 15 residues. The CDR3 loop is CASPNSRSGANVLTF. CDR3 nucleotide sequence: TGTGCCAGCCCCAATTCCCGCTCTGGGGCCAACGTCCTGACTTTC.

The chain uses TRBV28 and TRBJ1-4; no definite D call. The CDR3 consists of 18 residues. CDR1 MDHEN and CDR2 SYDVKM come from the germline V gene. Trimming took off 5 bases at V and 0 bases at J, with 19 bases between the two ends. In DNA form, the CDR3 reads TGTGCCAGCAGTCCGCCCCGCGGACTCGGAGCAACTAATGAAAAACTGTTTTTT. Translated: CASSPPRGLGATNEKLFF.

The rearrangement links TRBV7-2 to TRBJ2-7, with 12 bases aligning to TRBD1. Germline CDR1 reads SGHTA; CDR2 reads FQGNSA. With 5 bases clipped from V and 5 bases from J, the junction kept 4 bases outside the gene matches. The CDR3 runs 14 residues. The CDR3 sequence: CTSSGGTGGHEQYF. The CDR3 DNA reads TGTACCAGCAGCGGCGGGACAGGGGGCCACGAGCAGTACTTC.

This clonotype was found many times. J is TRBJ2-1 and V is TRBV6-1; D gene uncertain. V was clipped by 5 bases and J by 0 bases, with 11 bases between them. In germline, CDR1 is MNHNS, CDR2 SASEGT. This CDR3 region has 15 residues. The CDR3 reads CASSIRETSYNEQFF. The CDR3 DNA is TGTGCCAGCAGTATCCGTGAGACCTCCTACAATGAGCAGTTCTTC.

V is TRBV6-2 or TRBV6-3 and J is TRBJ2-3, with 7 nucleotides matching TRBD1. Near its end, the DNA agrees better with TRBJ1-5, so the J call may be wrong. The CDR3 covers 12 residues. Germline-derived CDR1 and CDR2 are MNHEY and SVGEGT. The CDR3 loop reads CASNPGGDTQHF. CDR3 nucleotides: TGTGCCAGCAACCCAGGGGGAGATACGCAGCATTTT.

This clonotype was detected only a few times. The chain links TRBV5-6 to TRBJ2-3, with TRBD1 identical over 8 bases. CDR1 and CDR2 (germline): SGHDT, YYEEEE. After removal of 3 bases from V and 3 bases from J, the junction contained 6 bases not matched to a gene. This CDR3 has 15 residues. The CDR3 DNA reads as TGTGCCAGCAGCTCGAGCGGACAGGGAACAGATACGCAGTATTTT. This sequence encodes CASSSSGQGTDTQYF.

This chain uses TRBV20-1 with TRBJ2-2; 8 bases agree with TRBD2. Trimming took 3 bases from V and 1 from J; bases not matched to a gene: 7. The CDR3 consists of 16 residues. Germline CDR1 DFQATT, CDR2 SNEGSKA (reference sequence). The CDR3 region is CSASGGEGRNTGELFF. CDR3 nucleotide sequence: TGCAGTGCTAGCGGGGGGGAGGGGAGGAACACCGGGGAGCTGTTTTTT.

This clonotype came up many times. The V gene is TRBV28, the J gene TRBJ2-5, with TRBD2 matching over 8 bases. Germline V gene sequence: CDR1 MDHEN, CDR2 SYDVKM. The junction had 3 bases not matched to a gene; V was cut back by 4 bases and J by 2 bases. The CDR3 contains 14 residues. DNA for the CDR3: TGTGCCAGCAGTTCCGCGGGGGGTCAAGAGACCCAGTACTTC. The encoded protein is CASSSAGGQETQYF.